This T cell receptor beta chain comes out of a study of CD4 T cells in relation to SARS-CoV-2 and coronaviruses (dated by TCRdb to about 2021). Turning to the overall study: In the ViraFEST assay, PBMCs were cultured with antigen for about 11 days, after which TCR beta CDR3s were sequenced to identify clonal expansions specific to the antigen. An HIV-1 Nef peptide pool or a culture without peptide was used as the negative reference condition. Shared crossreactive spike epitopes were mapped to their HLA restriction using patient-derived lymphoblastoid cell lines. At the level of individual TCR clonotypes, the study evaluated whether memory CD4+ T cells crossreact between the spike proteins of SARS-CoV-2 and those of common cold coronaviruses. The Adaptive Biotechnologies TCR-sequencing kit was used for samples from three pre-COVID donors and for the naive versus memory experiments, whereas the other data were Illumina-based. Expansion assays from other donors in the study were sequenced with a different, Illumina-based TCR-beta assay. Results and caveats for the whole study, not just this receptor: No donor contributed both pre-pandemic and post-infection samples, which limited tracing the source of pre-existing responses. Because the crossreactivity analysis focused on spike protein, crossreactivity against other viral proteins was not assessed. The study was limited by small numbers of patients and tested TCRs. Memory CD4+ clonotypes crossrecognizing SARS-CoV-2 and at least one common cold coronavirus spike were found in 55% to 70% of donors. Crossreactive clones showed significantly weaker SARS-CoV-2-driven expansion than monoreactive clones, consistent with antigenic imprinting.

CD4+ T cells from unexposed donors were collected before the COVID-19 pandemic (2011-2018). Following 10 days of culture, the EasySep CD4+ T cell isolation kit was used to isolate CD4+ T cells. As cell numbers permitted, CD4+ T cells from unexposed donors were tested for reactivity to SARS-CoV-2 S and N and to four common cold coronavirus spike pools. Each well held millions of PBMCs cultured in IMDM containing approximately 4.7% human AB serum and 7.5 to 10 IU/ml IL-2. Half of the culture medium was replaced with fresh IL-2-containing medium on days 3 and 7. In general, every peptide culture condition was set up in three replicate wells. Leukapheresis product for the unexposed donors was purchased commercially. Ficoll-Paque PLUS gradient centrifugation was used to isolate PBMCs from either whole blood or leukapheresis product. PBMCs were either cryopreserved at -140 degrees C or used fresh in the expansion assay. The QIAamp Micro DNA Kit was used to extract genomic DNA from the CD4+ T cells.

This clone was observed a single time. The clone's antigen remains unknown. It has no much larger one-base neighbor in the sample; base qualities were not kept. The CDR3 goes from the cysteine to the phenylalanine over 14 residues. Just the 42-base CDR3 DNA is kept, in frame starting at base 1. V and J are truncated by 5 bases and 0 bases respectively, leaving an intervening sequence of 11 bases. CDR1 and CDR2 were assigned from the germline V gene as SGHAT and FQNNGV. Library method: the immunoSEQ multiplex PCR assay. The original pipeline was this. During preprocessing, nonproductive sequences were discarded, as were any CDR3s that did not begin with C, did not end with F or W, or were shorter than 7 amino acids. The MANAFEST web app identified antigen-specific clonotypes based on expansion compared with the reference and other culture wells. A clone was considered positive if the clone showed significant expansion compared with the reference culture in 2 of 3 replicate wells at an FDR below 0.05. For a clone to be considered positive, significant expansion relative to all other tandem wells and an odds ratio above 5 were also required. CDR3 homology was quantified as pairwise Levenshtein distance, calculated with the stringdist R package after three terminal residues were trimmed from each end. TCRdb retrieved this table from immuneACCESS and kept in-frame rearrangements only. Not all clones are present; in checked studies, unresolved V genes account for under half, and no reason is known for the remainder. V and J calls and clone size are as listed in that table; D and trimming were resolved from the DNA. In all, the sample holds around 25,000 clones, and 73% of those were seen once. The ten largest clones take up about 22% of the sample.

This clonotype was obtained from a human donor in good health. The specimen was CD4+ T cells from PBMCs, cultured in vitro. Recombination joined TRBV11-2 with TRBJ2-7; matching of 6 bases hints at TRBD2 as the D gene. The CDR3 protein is CASSESSVSYEQYF. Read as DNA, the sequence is TGTGCCAGCAGCGAATCTAGCGTCTCCTACGAGCAGTACTTC.